The clone carrying this T cell receptor (beta chain) was observed once. The time point: pretreatment peripheral blood. The data are from a study of PD-L1 blockade in urothelial cancer. On the study more broadly: Male patients with bladder-origin urothelial cancer numbered about nine tenths of the roughly 29. The number of prior chemotherapy regimens per patient was 0 to 3.

Synthetic analogs of TCR templates were spiked into every PCR. The protocol was immunoSEQ multiplex PCR, while the TCRdb copy is restricted to in-frame clones and leaves out a portion. The profile shows 85,000 to 90,000 clones, roughly 90% of them singletons. Trimming shortened V by 6 bases and J by 2 bases, and 13 bases separated the two germline ends. The length of the CDR3 is 13 residues. Germline lookup yields CDR1 SQVTM and CDR2 ANQGSEA. V gene TRBV29-1 combines with J gene TRBJ1-2, with D hard to call. The specimen was PBMCs, collected around atezolizumab (anti-PD-L1) treatment. This receptor was identified in a woman at least 80 years old with urothelial cancer. CDR3 residues: CSVDRGTNYGYTF. DNA for the CDR3: TGCAGCGTCGATCGGGGTACGAACTATGGCTACACCTTC.